Presented here are 24 T cell receptor beta chains from one specimen sequenced in a study of T-cell memory formation after mild COVID-19 (dated by TCRdb to about 2021). Library construction relied on 5' RACE. Sequencing took place on an Illumina NovaSeq 6000. The public reads were quality trimmed at Q25 with fastp and then assembled into clones with MiXCR by TCRdb, keeping productive beta chains. Rows with one shared CDR3 protein collapse into an entry with the most common genes and DNA. The sample table holds 550,000 to 650,000 distinct CDR3 sequences, of which 17% were seen once. Of the sample, roughly 7.7% falls within the top ten clones. Specimen: PBMCs or a T cell subset sorted from them (not recorded which). These TCRs come from an adult woman who had mild COVID-19 (a few samples of this study predate the infection). The sample titles of this study are shuffled in the database, so cell type and time point are left out; the donor was told from shared clones.

The chain joins TRBV5-4 to TRBJ2-5; a possible D gene is TRBD1 (6 bases). With 0 bases removed from V and 4 bases from J, the gap between germline ends came to 16 bases. The CDR3 covers 16 residues. Per the germline V gene, CDR1 is SGHNT and CDR2 is YYREEE (reference sequence). The DNA for the CDR3 is TGTGCCAGCAGCTTGGGGACGAGGACAGTCGCAGAGACCCAGTACTTC. Its translation is CASSLGTRTVAETQYF.

This clonotype came up a few times. The CDR3 here is CASSESGPGGEKLFF. As DNA, the CDR3 is TGTGCCAGCAGTGAATCCGGGCCCGGGGGGGAAAAACTGTTTTTT. V usage is TRBV7-2 and J usage is TRBJ1-4; weak D call: TRBD1 (5 bases). The germline V gene has CDR1 SGHTA and CDR2 FQGNSA. There are 15 residues in the CDR3. Trimming pared 6 bases from V and 8 bases from J, leaving 19 bases between.

The chain is built from TRBV10-2 and TRBJ2-5; D is ambiguous. Germline V CDR1 and CDR2: WSHSY, SAAADI. The CDR3 covers 14 residues. Trimming pared 6 bases from V and 5 bases from J, leaving 16 bases between. CDR3 sequence (DNA): TGCGCCAGCAGGGGTGAAGGCCGATTGGAGACCCAGTACTTC. Residues: CASRGEGRLETQYF.

The genes are TRBV6-2 or TRBV6-3 and TRBJ2-3, with 9 bases that match TRBD2. Trimming removed 6 bases from V and 4 bases from J; junction bases left unmatched: 8. CDR3 length: 15 amino acids. CDR1 MNHEY and CDR2 SVGEGT come from the germline V gene. The CDR3 DNA is TGTGCCAGCAGGTATCTTAGCGGGAGCTCAGATACGCAGTATTTT. Protein: CASRYLSGSSDTQYF.

The table lists this clonotype with a few counts. V is TRBV20-1 and J is TRBJ1-4; 7 bases line up with TRBD1. This CDR3 has 15 amino acids. Trimming cost V 6 bases and J 13 bases; bases outside gene matches: 20. The germline V gene has CDR1 DFQATT and CDR2 SNEGSKA (reference sequence). CDR3: CSARAPGQSGGGLFF. DNA of the CDR3: TGCAGTGCCCGTGCCCCGGGACAGAGCGGGGGTGGACTGTTTTTT.

This clonotype was counted only a few times. The chain combines TRBV6-5 with TRBJ2-3; no clear D. The germline V gene has CDR1 MNHEY and CDR2 SVGAGI. V shed 9 bases and J shed 6 bases, with 25 bases lying between them. The CDR3 length is 16 residues. This chain's CDR3 is CASSLSRTLSWDTQYF. The DNA of the CDR3 is TGTGCCAGTAGCCTGTCGCGAACCCTGTCTTGGGATACGCAGTATTTT.

Regarding this clonotype: Mismatch with germline at one junction end may stem from a read error. The V call is TRBV5-1, the J call TRBJ2-7; 14 positions agree with TRBD2. Germline V CDR1 and CDR2: SGHRS, YFSETQ. The CDR3 has 14 residues. The CDR3 nucleotides read TGCGCCAGCAGCTTGGATGTGACTAGCGGGAGGGCTACCTTC. This translates into CASSLDVTSGRATF.

The rearrangement joins TRBV20-1 to TRBJ1-4, with D possibly matching TRBD1 (6 bases). Germline V gives CDR1 DFQATT, CDR2 SNEGSKA (reference sequence). This CDR3 has 13 amino acids. The germline V and J ends were trimmed by 3 bases and 6 bases, with 11 bases remaining between them. The CDR3 region is CSASDRSYEKLFF. CDR3 DNA: TGCAGTGCTAGTGACAGGAGCTATGAAAAACTGTTTTTT.

The rearrangement links TRBV29-1 to TRBJ1-6; D is unresolved. Deletions cut 1 base from V and 7 bases from J, with 8 bases between. This CDR3 is built from 13 residues. Germline values: CDR1 SQVTM, CDR2 ANQGSEA. CDR3 sequence reads: CSVEVRSNSPLHF. CDR3 nucleotide sequence: TGCAGCGTTGAAGTCCGATCCAATTCACCCCTCCACTTT.

This clonotype has just a few counts. The chain is built from TRBV7-9 and TRBJ1-1, with 10 bases aligning to TRBD1. Germline trimming cut 4 bases from V and 7 bases from J; bases unmatched to any gene: 6. There are 14 residues in the CDR3. Germline assignment: CDR1 SEHNR and CDR2 FQNEAQ (reference sequence). The CDR3 loop is CASSSGTGAIEAFF. The CDR3 DNA follows: TGTGCCAGCAGCTCCGGGACAGGGGCCATTGAAGCTTTCTTT.

There are a few counts of this clonotype. The rearrangement joins TRBV3-1 to TRBJ1-2; D is ambiguous. Germline-derived CDR1 and CDR2 are LGHDT and YNNKEL (reference sequence). Between the trimmed V and J ends, which lost 1 base and 1 base, there was a span of 10 bases. The CDR3 is 15 amino acids. CDR3 loop: CASSQVSGSNYGYTF. CDR3 nucleotides: TGTGCCAGCAGCCAAGTATCTGGCAGTAACTATGGCTACACCTTC. The complete variable domain, with remaining parts taken from reference TRBV3-1 and TRBJ1-2, reads DTAVSQTPKYLVTQMGNDKSIKCEQNLGHDTMYWYKQDSKKFLKIMFSYNNKELIINETVPNRFSPKSPDKAHLNLHINSLELGDSAVYFCASSQVSGSNYGYTFGSGTRLTVV.

This clonotype was counted a few times. The rearrangement joins TRBV12-3 or TRBV12-4 to TRBJ2-7, with 14 bases that match TRBD2. The ends lost 2 bases at V and 4 bases at J; junction bases unmatched: 4. This CDR3 comprises 16 residues. Here the CDR3 DNA reads TGTGCCAGCAGTTTATCTGGGACTAGCGGGAGATACGAGCAGTACTTC. As protein: CASSLSGTSGRYEQYF.

V usage is TRBV10-3 and J usage is TRBJ2-6, with 9 bases matching TRBD1. V lost 8 bases, J lost 2 bases, and 4 bases stayed unmatched. The germline V gene has CDR1 ENHRY and CDR2 SYGVKD. The CDR3 totals 15 residues. DNA for the CDR3: TGTGCCATCGGGACAGGGTCCCCTGGGGCCAACGTCCTGACTTTC. This gives the protein CAIGTGSPGANVLTF.

The genes are TRBV5-1 and TRBJ1-1; D gene unclear. The CDR3 totals 15 residues. CDR1 is SGHRS and CDR2 is YFSETQ in the germline V gene. With 1 base removed from V and 3 bases from J, the gap between germline ends came to 13 bases. CDR3 coding DNA: TGCGCCAGCAGCTTGAAAGGGTATGGGGACACTGAAGCTTTCTTT. Translated: CASSLKGYGDTEAFF.

This clonotype was seen a handful of times. The chain uses TRBV7-6 and TRBJ2-7; 11 nucleotides line up with TRBD1. Germline loops: CDR1 SGHVS, CDR2 FNYEAQ. Trimming took 3 bases from V and 6 from J; bases not matched to a gene: 4. This CDR3 is built from 14 residues. The CDR3 DNA is TGTGCCAGCAGCTTCCCCGGGACAGGGGGCGAGCAGTACTTC. This gives the protein CASSFPGTGGEQYF.

This clonotype showed up just a few times. This chain joins TRBV5-1 and TRBJ1-6, with D tentatively TRBD1 (6 bases). Trimming took 0 bases from V and 10 from J, leaving 17 bases between them. Germline V CDR1 and CDR2: SGHRS, YFSETQ. The CDR3 is made up of 16 amino acids. This chain's CDR3 is CASSLGTAGAESPLHF. CDR3 nucleotides: TGCGCCAGCAGCTTGGGTACCGCAGGGGCTGAATCACCCCTCCACTTT.

This clonotype showed up just a few times. This chain uses TRBV24-1 with TRBJ2-7; possibly TRBD1 for D (5 bases). The V gene's germline CDR1 is KGHDR and CDR2 SFDVKD. Trimming pared 4 bases from V and 6 bases from J, leaving 9 bases between. This CDR3 comprises 12 residues. In DNA, the CDR3 is TGTGCCACCAGTGAGCGACAGCTCGAGCAGTACTTC. Encoded protein: CATSERQLEQYF.

This clonotype showed up just a few times. The J gene is TRBJ2-7, the V gene TRBV10-3; 7 bases match TRBD2. Germline values: CDR1 ENHRY, CDR2 SYGVKD. J was trimmed by 5 bases and V by 6 bases; bases with no gene match: 13. The CDR3 is 15 amino acids. CDR3 protein: CAISIVTGGRNEQYF. CDR3 DNA: TGTGCCATCAGCATAGTTACGGGAGGACGAAACGAGCAGTACTTC.

This clonotype was counted between two and nine times. This chain joins TRBV20-1 and TRBJ1-5; D call uncertain. V was trimmed by 0 bases and J by 2 bases, leaving 14 bases between them. This CDR3 is built from 16 residues. Germline V gene lookup returns CDR1 DFQATT and CDR2 SNEGSKA (reference sequence). This CDR3 is CSARDTRVIGNQPQHF. In nucleotides, the CDR3 is TGCAGTGCTAGAGATACCCGGGTAATCGGCAATCAGCCCCAGCATTTT.

Only a few counts were recorded for this clonotype. V is TRBV18 and J is TRBJ1-2; the D gene is possibly TRBD1 (6 bases). The CDR3 runs 14 residues. Trimming stripped 3 bases from V and 7 bases from J, with 15 bases between. Germline lookup yields CDR1 KGHSH and CDR2 LQKENI. This CDR3 is CASSPSGVIGGYTF. CDR3 sequence (DNA): TGTGCCAGCTCACCCTCAGGGGTTATCGGTGGCTACACCTTC.

This clonotype rates as medium-sized (0.01 to 0.1%). V is TRBV3-1 and J is TRBJ2-5; 8 bases map to TRBD2. Losses at the gene ends were 6 bases for V and 2 bases for J; bases not matched to a gene: 14. Germline V gene data show CDR1 as LGHDT and CDR2 as YNNKEL (reference sequence). CDR3 size: 17 residues. The chain's CDR3 is CASSLNSLSGGQETQYF. The CDR3 nucleotides read TGTGCCAGCAGTCTCAACTCATTAAGCGGGGGACAAGAGACCCAGTACTTC.

The rearrangement uses TRBV11-2 and TRBJ1-6; D call uncertain. CDR1 SGHAT and CDR2 FQNNGV come from the germline V gene. Trimming removed 5 bases at V and 9 bases at J, with 20 bases between. The CDR3 is 16 residues long. The CDR3: CASSPLHGESGSPLHF. The CDR3 nucleotides read TGTGCCAGCAGCCCTCTCCATGGGGAGTCGGGTTCACCCCTCCACTTT.

This clonotype was counted a few times. The chain has TRBV18 and TRBJ1-6; no firm D call. The germline V gene encodes CDR1 KGHSH and CDR2 LQKENI. There are 16 residues in the CDR3. Trimming took off 2 bases at V and 10 bases at J, with 18 bases between the two ends. The CDR3 sequence is CASSPGVVDAGSPLHF. CDR3 DNA sequence: TGTGCCAGCTCACCAGGGGTCGTAGACGCTGGATCACCCCTCCACTTT.

This clonotype was seen repeatedly, ten times or more. The chain couples TRBV4-1 to TRBJ2-7, with D unclear. Trimming cost V 2 bases and J 2 bases, with 10 bases left between them. CDR3 size: 14 residues. Germline-derived CDR1 and CDR2 are MGHRA and YSYEKL. CDR3 sequence (DNA): TGCGCCAGCAGCCAACGCAAAGGCCCCTACGAGCAGTACTTC. Its translation is CASSQRKGPYEQYF.